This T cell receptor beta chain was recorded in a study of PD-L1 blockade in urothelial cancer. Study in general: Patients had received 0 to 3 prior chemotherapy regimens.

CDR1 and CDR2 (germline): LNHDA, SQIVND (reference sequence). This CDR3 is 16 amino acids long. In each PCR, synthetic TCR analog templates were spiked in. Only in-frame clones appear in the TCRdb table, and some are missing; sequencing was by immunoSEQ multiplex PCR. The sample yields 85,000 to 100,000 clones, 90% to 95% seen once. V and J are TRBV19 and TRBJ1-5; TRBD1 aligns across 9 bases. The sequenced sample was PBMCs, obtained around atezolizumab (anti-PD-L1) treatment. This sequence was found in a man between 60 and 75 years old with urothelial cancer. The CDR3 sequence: CRDLGDRDFSNQPQHF. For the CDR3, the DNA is TGTCGGGATCTGGGGGACAGGGATTTTAGCAATCAGCCCCAGCATTTT.